The 24 T cell receptor beta chains in this list originate from one sample, sequenced in a study of blood T cell repertoires in COVID-19. The repertoire was sequenced with immunoSEQ multiplex PCR; TCRdb's copy has only in-frame clones and lacks some. Of about 210,000 clones in the sample, roughly 79% were seen once. Sequencing was done on a sample of PBMCs or T cells enriched from blood (not recorded which). The receptor source for this set is a woman in her forties or fifties with acute COVID-19.

The chain combines TRBV6-6 with TRBJ2-7, with TRBD2 matching 14 bases. Germline lookup yields CDR1 MNHNY and CDR2 SVGAGI (reference sequence). The CDR3 consists of 15 residues. The V gene end was trimmed by 8 bases and the J gene end by 5 bases; junction bases not matched to a gene: 8. The CDR3 spells CASGRGLAGGNEQYF. DNA of the CDR3: TGTGCCAGCGGGAGAGGACTAGCGGGGGGAAACGAGCAGTACTTC.

The V and J genes are TRBV11-1 and TRBJ2-3, with D hard to call. V was cut by 3 bases and J by 2 bases, with 9 bases left in between. The CDR3 spans 14 residues. The germline CDR1 and CDR2 sequences are SGHAT and FQDESV (reference sequence). CDR3: CASSLGWLTDTQYF. CDR3 nucleotide sequence: TGTGCCAGCAGCTTGGGCTGGCTCACAGATACGCAGTATTTT.

This clone appeared once. The junction differs from germline at one of its ends, possibly a read error. J is TRBJ1-2 and V is TRBV3-1 (or the pseudogene TRBV3-2); D remains ambiguous. The CDR3 sequence is 14 residues long. The V gene's germline CDR1 is LGHDT and CDR2 YNNKEL (reference sequence). The CDR3 loop is CAGSLTIRNSGYTF. Written as DNA, the CDR3 is TGTGCCGGCAGCCTAACAATCAGGAATTCTGGCTACACCTTC.

The rearrangement joins TRBV5-1 to TRBJ2-5, with TRBD2 matching over 10 bases. Germline V lookup: CDR1 SGHRS, CDR2 YFSETQ. The CDR3 is made up of 16 amino acids. V gave up 0 bases and J gave up 1 base; unmatched junction bases: 3. CDR3 amino acids: CASSLVRTSGQETQYF. The CDR3, as DNA: TGCGCCAGCAGCTTGGTTAGGACTAGCGGCCAAGAGACCCAGTACTTC.

The rearrangement joins TRBV28 to TRBJ1-2; D might be TRBD1 (5 bases). This CDR3 spans 16 amino acids. Trimming left V 5 bases short and J 5 bases short, with 21 bases between. Germline loops: CDR1 MDHEN, CDR2 SYDVKM. CDR3 nucleotides: TGTGCCAGCAGTGTGACTTCGGGGCAGAGCGGGTATGGCTACACCTTC. Its translation: CASSVTSGQSGYGYTF.

The rearrangement uses TRBV7-9 and TRBJ2-2; 11 nucleotides match TRBD2. The germline CDR1 and CDR2 sequences are SEHNR and FQNEAQ (reference sequence). This CDR3 region has 18 residues. The trim removed 6 bases at V and 3 bases at J, leaving 12 bases unmatched. CDR3 bases: TGTGCCAGCAGATTATCTTCTAGCGGGAGGAGGGACACCGGGGAGCTGTTTTTT. It specifies CASRLSSSGRRDTGELFF. The variable domain in full, completed from reference TRBV7-9 and TRBJ2-2, reads DTGVSQNPRHKITKRGQNVTFRCDPISEHNRLYWYRQTLGQGPEFLTYFQNEAQLEKSRLLSDRFSAERPKGSFSTLEIQRTEQGDSAMYLCASRLSSSGRRDTGELFFGEGSRLTVL.

The chain employs TRBV27 and TRBJ1-2; D remains unclear. V lost 7 bases to trimming and J lost 7 bases, with 19 bases between them. The CDR3 runs 14 residues. Germline V lookup: CDR1 MNHEY, CDR2 SMNVEV (reference sequence). CDR3 nucleotides: TGTGCCAGCACCCTCAGCGGGCGTAACGGTGGCTACACCTTC. It is translated as CASTLSGRNGGYTF.

The V and J genes are TRBV4-1 and TRBJ2-3; D call uncertain. V was clipped by 0 bases and J by 3 bases, with 25 bases between them. The germline V gene encodes CDR1 MGHRA and CDR2 YSYEKL. This CDR3 contains 20 residues. This chain's CDR3 is CASSQDPLGGGDPRTDTQYF. The CDR3 nucleotides read TGCGCCAGCAGCCAAGATCCCCTAGGCGGCGGAGACCCCAGAACAGATACGCAGTATTTT.

The chain is built from TRBV7-2 and TRBJ2-1; D is unresolved. Trimming stripped 5 bases from V and 8 bases from J, with 13 bases between. The length of the CDR3 is 13 residues. Germline values: CDR1 SGHTA, CDR2 FQGNSA. CDR3 DNA sequence: TGTGCCAGCAGCCCGGGTGGCAGTGATGAGCAGTTCTTC. This gives the protein CASSPGGSDEQFF.

The gene calls are TRBV6-2 or TRBV6-3 and TRBJ2-1; 12 bases map to TRBD2. This CDR3 is 17 amino acids long. Losses at the gene ends were 6 bases for V and 2 bases for J; bases not matched to a gene: 8. The germline V gene has CDR1 MNHEY and CDR2 SVGEGT. The CDR3 sequence is CASRPSGGASAYNEQFF. The CDR3 DNA sequence: TGTGCCAGCAGACCTAGCGGGGGGGCCTCGGCCTACAATGAGCAGTTCTTC.

This sequence joins TRBV24-1 and TRBJ2-2, with D unresolved. V shed 5 bases and J shed 5 bases, with 8 bases lying between them. Germline CDR1 and CDR2: KGHDR and SFDVKD. The length of the CDR3 is 13 residues. The CDR3 bases are TGTGCCACCAGTGGAGATAGTACCGGGGAGCTGTTTTTT. It yields the protein CATSGDSTGELFF.

As DNA, the CDR3 is TGTGCCAGCAGCTTGGGGGGACAGGGATCCTACGAGCAGTACTTC. This translates into CASSLGGQGSYEQYF. J is TRBJ2-7 and V is TRBV5-4, with 9 bases lining up with TRBD1. Trimming removed 0 bases from V and 1 base from J; junction bases left unmatched: 2. From germline, CDR1 is SGHNT and CDR2 YYREEE (reference sequence). The CDR3 has 15 amino acids.

The chain has TRBV7-9 and TRBJ1-1, with D perhaps TRBD1 (5 bases). Trimming removed 4 bases from V and 0 bases from J, with 9 bases in between. The CDR3 spans 14 residues. CDR1 is SEHNR, CDR2 FQNEAQ, per germline (reference sequence). CDR3 in amino acids: CASSSGGMNTEAFF. The CDR3 DNA reads TGTGCCAGCAGCTCGGGGGGAATGAACACTGAAGCTTTCTTT.

The CDR3 nucleotides are TGTGCCAGCAGCTTTTTGGGACTCAGCACAGATACGCAGTATTTT. It specifies CASSFLGLSTDTQYF. The chain recombines TRBV7-2 with TRBJ2-3, with D maybe TRBD2 (6 bases). V was cut by 3 bases and J by 0 bases, with 10 bases left in between. The CDR3 runs 15 residues. The germline CDR1 and CDR2 sequences are SGHTA and FQGNSA. Based on the CDR3 plus reference TRBV7-2 and TRBJ2-3, the full variable domain is GAGVSQSPSNKVTEKGKDVELRCDPISGHTALYWYRQSLGQGLEFLIYFQGNSAPDKSGLPSDRFSAERTGGSVSTLTIQRTQQEDSAVYLCASSFLGLSTDTQYFGPGTRLTVL.

The rearrangement links TRBV25-1 to TRBJ2-7; 8 positions match TRBD2. There are 16 residues in the CDR3. CDR1 is MGHDK, CDR2 SYGVNS, per germline. V lost 1 base, J lost 4 bases, and 9 bases stayed unmatched. The DNA for the CDR3 is TGTGCCAGCAGTGAATCAGGCGGGAGGCGCCTTTACGAGCAGTACTTC. Its translation: CASSESGGRRLYEQYF.

The chain carries TRBV7-2 and TRBJ2-1, with TRBD1 matching 9 bases. CDR3 length: 16 residues. Germline CDR1 SGHTA, CDR2 FQGNSA. V lost 5 bases and J lost 1; bases outside the gene matches: 6. In DNA, the CDR3 is TGTGCCAGCAGCGGTAGGGGGACAGGGTCCTACAATGAGCAGTTCTTC. This translates into CASSGRGTGSYNEQFF.

The chain is built from TRBV18 and TRBJ1-1; D gene unclear. Trimming left V 4 bases short and J 2 bases short, with 14 bases between. CDR1 is KGHSH and CDR2 is LQKENI in the germline V gene. The CDR3 is 15 residues long. The CDR3 sequence: CASSLTESTNTEAFF. In DNA form, the CDR3 reads TGTGCCAGCTCACTTACAGAGTCTACAAACACTGAAGCTTTCTTT.

In its sample, this clone was seen once. The chain employs TRBV7-9 and TRBJ1-1; no clear D gene. The CDR3 is made up of 14 amino acids. Trimming stripped 2 bases from V and 4 bases from J, with 11 bases between. Germline V lookup: CDR1 SEHNR, CDR2 FQNEAQ (reference sequence). CDR3 sequence reads: CASSLSGVGTEAFF. Here the CDR3 DNA reads TGTGCCAGCAGCTTAAGCGGGGTTGGCACTGAAGCTTTCTTT.

The chain joins TRBV4-1 to TRBJ1-6; no definite D call. Trimming stripped 8 bases from V and 7 bases from J, with 9 bases between. Germline V gives CDR1 MGHRA, CDR2 YSYEKL. The CDR3 spans 12 residues. CDR3 residues: CASGPANSPLHF. For the CDR3, the DNA is TGCGCCAGCGGGCCGGCCAATTCACCCCTCCACTTT.

The chain carries TRBV5-4 and TRBJ2-4, with 10 bases that match TRBD1. Trimming took 4 bases from V and 7 from J; bases not matched to a gene: 8. CDR3 size: 15 residues. Per germline, CDR1 SGHNT and CDR2 YYREEE (reference sequence). The CDR3 DNA is TGTGCCAGCAGCCCCTGGGACAGGGGAGCTAACATTCAGTACTTC. Protein sequence: CASSPWDRGANIQYF.

This clone showed up just a few times. This rearrangement joins TRBV6-2 or TRBV6-3 to TRBJ2-7, with 11 bases identical to TRBD1. CDR1 and CDR2 from the germline V gene are MNHEY and SVGEGT. This CDR3 is 15 amino acids long. V lost 2 bases and J lost 4; bases outside the gene matches: 4. The CDR3 spells CASSYLGTGGYEQYF. CDR3 bases: TGTGCCAGCAGTTACCTTGGGACAGGGGGATACGAGCAGTACTTC.

The chain recombines TRBV7-2 with TRBJ2-3; no definite D call. V gave up 6 bases and J gave up 6 bases, with 10 bases separating them. This CDR3 is built from 12 residues. Per the germline V gene, CDR1 is SGHTA and CDR2 is FQGNSA. Written as DNA, the CDR3 is TGTGCCAGCAGTCTTCGAGTGGATACGCAGTATTTT. Protein product: CASSLRVDTQYF.

The chain uses TRBV19 and TRBJ1-2; D is perhaps TRBD1 (5 bases). The CDR3 sequence is 13 residues long. The germline gives CDR1 LNHDA, CDR2 SQIVND (reference sequence). The V end lost 5 bases, the J end lost 5 bases, and 12 bases lay between the germline ends. CDR3: CASSPNTGYGYTF. The CDR3 coding sequence is TGTGCCAGTAGTCCAAACACAGGATATGGCTACACCTTC. Complete variable domain (other parts from reference TRBV19 and TRBJ1-2): DGGITQSPKYLFRKEGQNVTLSCEQNLNHDAMYWYRQDPGQGLRLIYYSQIVNDFQKGDIAEGYSVSREKKESFPLTVTSAQKNPTAFYLCASSPNTGYGYTFGSGTRLTVV.

The chain couples TRBV7-9 to TRBJ1-1; D gene uncertain. Germline CDR1 and CDR2: SEHNR and FQNEAQ (reference sequence). Trimming removed 1 base at V and 5 bases at J, with 11 bases between. The CDR3 runs to 14 residues. Written as DNA, the CDR3 is TGTGCCAGCAGCTTAGGAGCGGGGAATACTGAAGCTTTCTTT. Protein product: CASSLGAGNTEAFF. Complete variable domain (other parts from reference TRBV7-9 and TRBJ1-1): DTGVSQNPRHKITKRGQNVTFRCDPISEHNRLYWYRQTLGQGPEFLTYFQNEAQLEKSRLLSDRFSAERPKGSFSTLEIQRTEQGDSAMYLCASSLGAGNTEAFFGQGTRLTVV.